These T cell receptor beta chains were read from a single sample in a study of blood T cell repertoires in COVID-19. Sequencing was performed with immunoSEQ multiplex PCR; in TCRdb, only in-frame clones are kept and a portion is missing. This sample carries about 130,000 clones, about 85% of them seen once, and the ten largest clones take approximately 30%. The sequenced sample consisted of peripheral blood. The receptors here all came from a woman aged 80 or older with acute or convalescent COVID-19. The CDR3 runs from the conserved cysteine through the conserved F or W. The D gene is left open where the match is weak. A clone size is listed for some rows: how often the clone was seen (once, few, many), or a class if it is expanded.

len	j_gene	abundance	v_gene	d_gene	CDR3aa	CDR3nt
15	TRBJ1-2	-	TRBV4-2	TRBD1	CASSQRGQGNYGYTF	TGTGCCAGCAGCCAACGAGGACAGGGAAACTATGGCTACACCTTC
13	TRBJ1-6	-	TRBV3-1/TRBV3-2	-	CASSFLGESPLHF	TGTGCCAGCAGCTTTCTCGGAGAGTCACCCCTCCACTTT
16	TRBJ2-7	-	TRBV2	TRBD2	CASSPAELAGSIEQYF	TGTGCCAGCAGCCCCGCCGAGCTAGCGGGGTCAATCGAGCAGTACTTC
16	TRBJ1-1	once	TRBV19	TRBD1	CASSPRTGRGDTEAFF	TGTGCCAGTAGTCCCCGGACAGGGCGTGGAGACACTGAAGCTTTCTTT
15	TRBJ1-2	-	TRBV25-1	TRBD1	CASSGTTGVGYGYTF	TGTGCCAGCAGTGGGACGACAGGGGTCGGCTATGGCTACACCTTC
14	TRBJ1-3	-	TRBV7-9	-	CASSQRVPGNTIYF	TGTGCCAGCAGCCAAAGAGTCCCTGGAAACACCATATATTTT
15	TRBJ1-5	-	TRBV19	TRBD1	CASSTPGQGNQPQHF	TGTGCCAGTAGTACCCCGGGACAGGGCAATCAGCCCCAGCATTTT
13	TRBJ2-7	few	TRBV5-6	-	CASSRSGGFEQYF	TGTGCCAGCAGCCGATCGGGGGGCTTCGAGCAGTACTTC
13	TRBJ2-2	-	TRBV9	-	CASRRGITGELFF	TGTGCCAGTCGTCGGGGGATCACCGGGGAGCTGTTTTTT
17	TRBJ2-1	-	TRBV4-2	TRBD1	CASSQDRTASGGNEQFF	TGTGCCAGCAGCCAAGATCGCACAGCATCAGGGGGTAATGAGCAGTTCTTC
14	TRBJ1-1	-	TRBV5-1	-	CASSSDSRVTEAFF	TGCGCCAGCAGCTCCGATTCGCGAGTGACTGAAGCTTTCTTT
13	TRBJ1-2	-	TRBV28	TRBD1	CASSLSGGFGYTF	TGTGCCAGCAGTTTGTCAGGGGGCTTTGGCTACACCTTC
15	TRBJ2-1	-	TRBV15	-	CATTLSTGYRNEQFF	TGTGCCACCACCCTGTCCACGGGTTACCGTAATGAGCAGTTCTTC
16	TRBJ2-1	once	TRBV24-1	TRBD2	CATSDLPTSGPNEQFF	TGTGCCACCAGTGATTTGCCCACTAGCGGGCCGAATGAGCAGTTCTTC
15	TRBJ1-2	-	TRBV6-4	-	CASSVGPSGNYGYTF	TGTGCCAGCAGTGTGGGGCCGTCAGGGAACTATGGCTACACCTTC
15	TRBJ1-2	-	TRBV6-5	-	CASSPLGGTNYGYTF	TGTGCCAGCAGTCCGCTCGGAGGGACCAACTATGGCTACACCTTC
14	TRBJ2-3	once	TRBV6-6	TRBD2	CASSYFRGEDTQYF	TGTGCCAGCAGTTACTTCCGGGGGGAAGATACGCAGTATTTT
15	TRBJ1-4	-	TRBV5-1	TRBD1	CASSLGDREGEKLFF	TGCGCCAGCAGCTTGGGGGACAGGGAAGGGGAAAAACTGTTTTTT
15	TRBJ1-2	-	TRBV19	-	CASSMSPGTTYGYTF	TGTGCCAGTAGCATGAGCCCAGGGACTACCTATGGCTACACCTTC
14	TRBJ1-6	-	TRBV5-5	-	CASSLAGVETPLHF	TGTGCCAGCAGCTTGGCGGGGGTAGAGACACCCCTCCACTTT
14	TRBJ2-2	few	TRBV7-9	-	CASSLVRDTGELFF	TGTGCCAGCAGCTTAGTACGGGACACCGGGGAGCTGTTTTTT
13	TRBJ1-5	-	TRBV9	-	CASSVDSHQPQHF	TGTGCCAGCAGCGTAGATAGTCACCAGCCCCAGCATTTT
14	TRBJ1-1	-	TRBV6-6	TRBD1	CASSYVGGRGEAFF	TGTGCCAGCAGTTACGTAGGGGGCAGGGGTGAAGCTTTCTTT
14	TRBJ2-5	-	TRBV5-1	TRBD1	CASSWGTALETQYF	TGCGCCAGCAGCTGGGGGACAGCCCTGGAGACCCAGTACTTC
14	TRBJ1-2	-	TRBV19	TRBD1	CASSIWDSGYGYTF	TGTGCCAGTAGTATATGGGACAGCGGGTATGGCTACACCTTC
12	TRBJ2-1	-	TRBV3-1/TRBV3-2	-	CASTTFGGGTFF	-
13	TRBJ2-2	-	TRBV7-3	-	CASSFGQTGELFF	TGTGCCAGCAGTTTTGGACAAACCGGGGAGCTGTTTTTT
14	TRBJ2-3	-	TRBV5-1	TRBD2	CASSFTSGGDTQYF	TGCGCCAGCAGCTTCACTAGCGGGGGGGATACGCAGTATTTT
15	TRBJ2-5	-	TRBV10-3	TRBD1	CAISLSTGGRETQYF	TGTGCCATCAGCCTGTCGACAGGGGGCAGAGAGACCCAGTACTTC
14	TRBJ1-2	few	TRBV27	-	CASSFGSPGGGYTF	TGTGCCAGCAGTTTCGGCTCCCCAGGAGGAGGCTACACCTTC
17	TRBJ1-2	-	TRBV7-2	TRBD1	CASSSTRDRAPNYGYTF	TGTGCCAGCAGCTCTACCCGGGACAGGGCTCCTAACTATGGCTACACCTTC
16	TRBJ2-2	once	TRBV9	-	CASTPRFQGSTGELFF	TGTGCCAGCACCCCCCGGTTTCAGGGAAGCACCGGGGAGCTGTTTTTT
13	TRBJ2-1	-	TRBV5-1	-	CASSNRLNNEQFF	TGCGCCAGCAGTAATAGACTAAACAATGAGCAGTTCTTC
15	TRBJ2-2	-	TRBV10-1	-	CASSRGTANTGELFF	TGCGCCAGCAGTCGGGGGACGGCGAACACCGGGGAGCTGTTTTTT
15	TRBJ1-1	few	TRBV19	-	CASSIGGQLNTEAFF	TGTGCCAGTAGTATAGGTGGACAGTTGAACACTGAAGCTTTCTTT
17	TRBJ2-5	-	TRBV2	TRBD2	CASSRLSSGGRQETQYF	TGTGCCAGCAGTCGTCTGAGTAGCGGGGGACGGCAAGAGACCCAGTACTTC
14	TRBJ1-1	-	TRBV18	-	CASSPTELNTEAFF	TGTGCCAGCTCACCGACAGAATTGAACACTGAAGCTTTCTTT
14	TRBJ1-6	-	TRBV19	-	CASSIGDNPSPLHF	TGTGCCAGTAGTATAGGGGACAATCCTTCACCCCTCCACTTT
13	TRBJ1-2	-	TRBV2	-	CASSEAQKYGYTF	TGTGCCAGCAGTGAAGCTCAGAAGTATGGCTACACCTTC
14	TRBJ1-2	-	TRBV27	TRBD1	CASSFLTGEMGYTF	TGTGCCAGCAGTTTCCTCACAGGGGAGATGGGCTACACCTTC
15	TRBJ1-3	-	TRBV6-5	-	CASKMDRDSGNTIYF	TGTGCCAGCAAGATGGACAGAGACTCTGGAAACACCATATATTTT
13	TRBJ1-5	-	TRBV27	-	CASSLSQGQPQHF	TGTGCCAGCAGTTTATCGCAGGGCCAGCCCCAGCATTTT
16	TRBJ2-5	-	TRBV6-1	TRBD2	CASSVQGAGGKETQYF	TGTGCCAGCAGTGTCCAAGGAGCGGGGGGGAAGGAGACCCAGTACTTC
16	TRBJ2-5	-	TRBV5-1	TRBD2	CASSLNAGTRRETQYF	TGCGCCAGCAGCTTAAACGCCGGGACTAGGCGCGAGACCCAGTACTTC